The 26 T cell receptor beta chains below come from one sample, sequenced in a study of blood T cells in healthy people across ages. A sample-barcoded 5' primer and a J-beta primer mix were used in a second PCR of roughly 6 to 11 cycles. MiXCR was run by TCRdb on the 5' RACE reads, yielding one entry per CDR3 protein. The sample carries over 750,000 distinct CDR3 sequences, 20% to 25% recorded once. The sample was also reused in another study, on T cells of mothers and their children.

Specimen: blood. All receptors derive from a boy between 10 and 17 years old in good health.

This clonotype occurred a few times. The rearrangement joins TRBV4-3 to TRBJ1-1, with D unresolved. The CDR3 loop spans 16 amino acids. Germline CDR1 reads LGHNA; CDR2 reads YSLEER. V dropped 0 bases and J dropped 0 bases, with 11 bases sitting between them. CDR3 in amino acids: CASSQDLQQLNTEAFF. CDR3 nucleotide sequence: TGCGCCAGCAGCCAAGATTTGCAACAATTGAACACTGAAGCTTTCTTT.

The chain employs TRBV4-1 and TRBJ2-1; TRBD2 matches at 7 bases. The CDR3 loop spans 16 amino acids. CDR1 and CDR2 (germline): MGHRA, YSYEKL. V trimming: 4 bases; J trimming: 3 bases; junction bases outside the gene matches: 9. CDR3 loop: CASSPRLAAYYNEQFF. CDR3 sequence (DNA): TGCGCCAGCAGCCCCCGGCTAGCGGCCTACTACAATGAGCAGTTCTTC.

This clonotype has just a few counts. The chain links TRBV20-1 to TRBJ2-5, with D uncertain. V was trimmed by 7 bases and J by 2 bases, leaving 8 bases between them. Germline V CDR1 and CDR2: DFQATT, SNEGSKA (reference sequence). The CDR3 spans 11 residues. CDR3 sequence (DNA): TGCAGTGGAATGCTACAAGAGACCCAGTACTTC. It is translated as CSGMLQETQYF.

This clonotype has only a few counts. This rearrangement joins TRBV4-2 to TRBJ1-2, with a tentative D call TRBD1 (6 bases). Per germline, CDR1 LGHNA and CDR2 YNFKEQ. The CDR3 contains 15 residues. V was shortened by 0 bases and J by 2 bases, with 10 bases between the two germline ends. The CDR3 protein is CASSQEAGTNYGYTF. DNA for the CDR3: TGTGCCAGCAGCCAAGAAGCAGGGACAAACTATGGCTACACCTTC.

Only a few counts were recorded for this clonotype. The chain couples TRBV24-1 to TRBJ2-1; D perhaps matches TRBD1 (6 bases). V lost 3 bases to trimming and J lost 8 bases, with 16 bases between them. This CDR3 has 15 amino acids. Per germline, CDR1 KGHDR and CDR2 SFDVKD. CDR3 sequence (DNA): TGTGCCACCAGTGATACGACAGGTTTCAGCTATGAGCAGTTCTTC. Translation gives CATSDTTGFSYEQFF.

This clonotype turned up a few times. The chain links TRBV11-2 to TRBJ2-3; 9 positions agree with TRBD2. The germline V gene has CDR1 SGHAT and CDR2 FQNNGV. This CDR3 has 15 amino acids. The junction had 6 bases not matched to a gene; V was cut back by 5 bases and J by 3 bases. The CDR3: CASSPGTSNTDTQYF. DNA for the CDR3: TGTGCCAGCAGCCCCGGGACTAGCAATACAGATACGCAGTATTTT.

This clonotype was recorded a few times. The chain joins TRBV4-2 to TRBJ1-6, with 7 bases identical to TRBD1. Germline V lookup: CDR1 LGHNA, CDR2 YNFKEQ. V was clipped by 3 bases and J by 5 bases; unmatched bases: 4. CDR3 length: 15 residues. This CDR3 is CASSQGTADNSPLHF. The CDR3 bases are TGTGCCAGCAGCCAGGGGACAGCAGATAATTCACCCCTCCACTTT.

The chain employs TRBV7-9 and TRBJ1-5; D is ambiguous. Germline values: CDR1 SEHNR, CDR2 FQNEAQ (reference sequence). The CDR3 has 15 residues. The V end lost 2 bases, the J end lost 2 bases, and 10 bases lay between the germline ends. The CDR3 nucleotides read TGTGCCAGCAGCTTAATAACCCCTGGCAATCAGCCCCAGCATTTT. Its translation: CASSLITPGNQPQHF.

The CDR3 is CSASGRLAGFSYNEQFF. Here the CDR3 DNA reads TGCAGTGCTAGCGGTCGACTAGCGGGTTTCTCCTACAATGAGCAGTTCTTC. The chain recombines TRBV20-1 with TRBJ2-1; 10 positions agree with TRBD2. There are 17 residues in the CDR3. Trimming removed 3 bases from V and 0 bases from J; junction bases left unmatched: 8. Per germline, CDR1 DFQATT and CDR2 SNEGSKA (reference sequence).

The rearrangement uses TRBV24-1 and TRBJ1-2; D is ambiguous. The CDR3 is 14 residues long. Germline CDR1 is KGHDR and CDR2 is SFDVKD. V was cut by 3 bases and J by 7 bases, with 14 bases left in between. This CDR3 is CATSDKFREAGYTF. CDR3 coding DNA: TGTGCCACCAGTGATAAATTTCGGGAGGCTGGCTACACCTTC.

This sequence joins TRBV7-2 and TRBJ2-1, with D possibly being TRBD2 (6 bases). The J call is doubtful: the DNA matches TRBJ2-7 better. The germline gives CDR1 SGHTA, CDR2 FQGNSA. This CDR3 comprises 15 residues. The CDR3 bases are TGTGCCAGCAGCTTAGGAGACGCGGGGTCCTACGAGCAGTACTTC. Translating gives CASSLGDAGSYEQYF.

J is TRBJ1-2 and V is TRBV2, with 9 nucleotides matching TRBD1. The J segment lost 4 bases and the V segment lost 4 bases, leaving 7 bases of the junction unmatched. Germline V gives CDR1 SNHLY, CDR2 FYNNEI. The CDR3 consists of 15 residues. CDR3: CASSVDRGGLYGYTF. CDR3 DNA sequence: TGTGCCAGCAGTGTCGACAGGGGGGGACTCTATGGCTACACCTTC.

The rearrangement uses TRBV7-6 and TRBJ2-5; no clear D. The DNA end lines up better with TRBJ2-7; the J call may be wrong. This CDR3 region has 14 residues. Germline CDR1 SGHVS, CDR2 FNYEAQ. The DNA for the CDR3 is TGTGCCAGCAGCAAAGACGGGTATCACTACGAGCAGTACTTC. It is translated as CASSKDGYHYEQYF.

This chain joins TRBV29-1 and TRBJ2-7; 8 bases line up with TRBD2. CDR1 and CDR2 (germline): SQVTM, ANQGSEA. With 8 bases clipped from V and 0 bases from J, the junction kept 6 bases outside the gene matches. This CDR3 is built from 13 residues. CDR3 DNA sequence: TGCAGCTCCACACTAGCGGACTCCTACGAGCAGTACTTC. Translating gives CSSTLADSYEQYF.

This clonotype was counted only a few times. The rearrangement joins TRBV7-8 to TRBJ2-2; TRBD2 aligns across 8 bases. After removal of 5 bases from V and 5 bases from J, the junction contained 13 bases not matched to a gene. This CDR3 has 17 residues. Germline V gives CDR1 SGHVS, CDR2 FQNEAQ. Here the CDR3 DNA reads TGTGCCAGCAGCCCACCTACGGGGGGGCGTCCGACCGGGGAGCTGTTTTTT. Translated, it gives CASSPPTGGRPTGELFF.

This clonotype was seen a handful of times. The V and J genes are TRBV12-3 or TRBV12-4 and TRBJ2-5; D unresolved. The ends were cut back, 3 bases at V and 0 bases at J, with 8 bases in the middle. The CDR3 length is 14 residues. In DNA, the CDR3 is TGTGCCAGCAGTTTTGACCGTTACCAAGAGACCCAGTACTTC. The encoded protein is CASSFDRYQETQYF.

This clonotype has only a few counts. An end of the junction differs from the germline gene, which may be a read error. The chain couples TRBV3-1 to TRBJ2-1; no clear D. CDR1 LGHDT and CDR2 YNNKEL come from the germline V gene (reference sequence). The CDR3 is made up of 13 amino acids. This CDR3 reads CASNQDRLNEQFF. CDR3 nucleotides: TGTGCCAGCAACCAAGATCGGCTCAATGAGCAGTTCTTC.

This clonotype was counted a few times. The gene calls are TRBV6-6 and TRBJ2-2, with 7 bases fitting TRBD1. Germline V gene lookup returns CDR1 MNHNY and CDR2 SVGAGI (reference sequence). The J segment lost 7 bases and the V segment lost 6 bases, leaving 5 bases of the junction unmatched. This CDR3 has 13 amino acids. The DNA for the CDR3 is TGTGCCAGCAGGCGCAACAGGGGCGGGGAGCTGTTTTTT. Translated: CASRRNRGGELFF.

The chain uses TRBV7-9 and TRBJ2-7; D gene unclear. CDR1 and CDR2 (germline): SEHNR, FQNEAQ (reference sequence). There are 12 residues in the CDR3. V was trimmed by 5 bases and J by 2 bases, leaving 7 bases between them. The CDR3: CASSGETYEQYF. The CDR3 coding sequence is TGTGCCAGCAGCGGAGAAACCTACGAGCAGTACTTC.

This clonotype has a handful of counts. CDR3 coding DNA: TGCAGTGCTAGACCCCAGGGCGGAGGAAATGAAAAACTGTTTTTT. Translating it yields CSARPQGGGNEKLFF. The chain joins TRBV20-1 to TRBJ1-4; D may be TRBD1 (5 bases). CDR1 and CDR2 (germline): DFQATT, SNEGSKA (reference sequence). CDR3 length: 15 amino acids. Trimming pared 2 bases from V and 5 bases from J, leaving 15 bases between.

This chain joins TRBV6-2 or TRBV6-3 and TRBJ1-5; TRBD1 aligns across 8 bases. The CDR3 runs to 14 residues. V lost 7 bases and J lost 7; bases outside the gene matches: 9. Germline CDR1 is MNHEY and CDR2 is SVGEGT. CDR3 coding DNA: TGTGCCAGCACCCTGGACAGGGTCGGGCAGCCCCAGCATTTT. Amino acid sequence: CASTLDRVGQPQHF.

This clonotype has only a few counts. The chain is built from TRBV6-6 and TRBJ1-4; no definite D call. Germline values: CDR1 MNHNY, CDR2 SVGAGI (reference sequence). The germline V and J ends were trimmed by 2 bases and 7 bases, with 11 bases remaining between them. The CDR3 is 14 residues long. CDR3 sequence: CASSYVTGGEKLFF. DNA for the CDR3: TGTGCCAGCAGTTACGTCACCGGAGGTGAAAAACTGTTTTTT.

This clonotype has just a few counts. The chain combines TRBV7-2 with TRBJ2-3; D gene unclear. Germline CDR1 is SGHTA and CDR2 is FQGNSA. The ends were cut back, 0 bases at V and 7 bases at J, with 14 bases in the middle. The CDR3 is 15 residues long. CDR3 in DNA: TGTGCCAGCAGCTTAGCGCAGGCTGGGCCCCATACGCAGTATTTT. Protein product: CASSLAQAGPHTQYF.

The rearrangement joins TRBV4-1 to TRBJ1-6, with 9 bases identical to TRBD1. With 4 bases clipped from V and 10 bases from J, the junction kept 8 bases outside the gene matches. Germline V gene data show CDR1 as MGHRA and CDR2 as YSYEKL. The CDR3 has 15 amino acids. The CDR3 region has the DNA TGCGCCAGCAGCCCTGGGACAGGGTACCGGTCACCCCTCCACTTT. This encodes CASSPGTGYRSPLHF.

Only a few counts were recorded for this clonotype. This chain's CDR3 is CASSPTGGPETQYF. The CDR3 nucleotides read TGTGCCAGCAGTCCTACGGGAGGGCCGGAGACCCAGTACTTC. This rearrangement joins TRBV6-6 to TRBJ2-5, with 8 positions matching TRBD2. CDR1 is MNHNY and CDR2 is SVGAGI in the germline V gene (reference sequence). The CDR3 sequence is 14 residues long. J lost 5 bases, V lost 5 bases, and 7 bases had no gene match.

The V call is TRBV7-9, the J call TRBJ2-1, with TRBD2 matching 10 bases. The J call may be in error: the DNA end matches TRBJ2-5 better. This CDR3 has 18 residues. CDR1 SEHNR and CDR2 FQNEAQ come from the germline V gene (reference sequence). The CDR3 DNA sequence: TGTGCCAGCAGCGGGATCTGGCTAGCGGGAGTTGGTCAAGAGACCCAGTACTTC. Protein sequence: CASSGIWLAGVGQETQYF.